This TCR beta chain comes out of a study of blood T cells in healthy people across ages. This clonotype has just a few counts. Then a second PCR, running roughly 7 to 11 cycles, was carried out with a sample-barcoded 5' primer and a J-beta primer mix. TCRdb itself ran the 5' RACE reads through MiXCR, one entry per CDR3 protein. The sample has about 720,000 distinct CDR3 sequences, 25% seen once; the top ten hold under 4.5%. CDR1 SEHNR and CDR2 FQNEAQ come from the germline V gene (reference sequence). The CDR3 spans 15 residues. The same data also contributed to another study, on T cells of mothers and their children.

This TCR derives from a boy aged 5-17 years in good health. Specimen: blood. The chain has TRBV7-9 and TRBJ2-5; D remains ambiguous. TRBJ2-1 matches the DNA end more closely, so the J call is doubtful. The CDR3 sequence is CASSQKSVSWVEQFF. The CDR3 nucleotides are TGTGCCAGCAGCCAAAAATCTGTAAGTTGGGTTGAGCAGTTCTTC.